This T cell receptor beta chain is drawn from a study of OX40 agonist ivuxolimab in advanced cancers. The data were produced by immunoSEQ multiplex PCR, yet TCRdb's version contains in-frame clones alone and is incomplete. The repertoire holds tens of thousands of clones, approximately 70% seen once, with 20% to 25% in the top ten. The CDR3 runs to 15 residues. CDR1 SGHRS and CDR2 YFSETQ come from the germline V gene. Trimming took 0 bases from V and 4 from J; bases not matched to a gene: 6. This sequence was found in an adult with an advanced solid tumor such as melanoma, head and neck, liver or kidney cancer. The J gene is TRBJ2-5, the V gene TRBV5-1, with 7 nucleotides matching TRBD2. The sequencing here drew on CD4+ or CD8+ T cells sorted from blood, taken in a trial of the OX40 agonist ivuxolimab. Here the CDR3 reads CASSLGGGMVETQYF. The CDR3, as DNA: TGCGCCAGCAGCTTGGGGGGGGGTATGGTAGAGACCCAGTACTTC.